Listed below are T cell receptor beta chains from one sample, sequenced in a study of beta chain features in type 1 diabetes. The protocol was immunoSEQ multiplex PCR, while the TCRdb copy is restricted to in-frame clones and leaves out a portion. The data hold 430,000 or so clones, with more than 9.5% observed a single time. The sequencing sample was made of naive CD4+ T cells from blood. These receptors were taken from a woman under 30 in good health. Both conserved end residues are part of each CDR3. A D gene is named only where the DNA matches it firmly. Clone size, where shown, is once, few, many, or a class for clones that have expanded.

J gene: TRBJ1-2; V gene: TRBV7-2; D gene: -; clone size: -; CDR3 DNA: TGTGCCAGCAGTTTCGTTGGGTATGGCTACACCTTC; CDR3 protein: CASSFVGYGYTF
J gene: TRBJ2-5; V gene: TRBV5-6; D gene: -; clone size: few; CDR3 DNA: TGTGCCAGCAGCCGCAAAGAGACCCAGTACTTC; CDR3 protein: CASSRKETQYF
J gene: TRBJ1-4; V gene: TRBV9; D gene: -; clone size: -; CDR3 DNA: TGTGCCAGCAGCGTATCGGCAGGGCGAGAGGAAAAACTGTTTTTT; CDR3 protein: CASSVSAGREEKLFF
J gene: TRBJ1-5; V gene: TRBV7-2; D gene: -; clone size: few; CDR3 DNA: TGTGCCAGCAGCCTCCGGGCCAATCAGCCCCAGCATTTT; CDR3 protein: CASSLRANQPQHF
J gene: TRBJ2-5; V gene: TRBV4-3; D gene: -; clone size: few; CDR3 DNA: TGCGCCAGCAGCCAAGGGCAGACTGGAGAAGAGACCCAGTACTTC; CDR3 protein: CASSQGQTGEETQYF
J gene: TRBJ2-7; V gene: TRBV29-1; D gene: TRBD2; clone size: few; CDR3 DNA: TGCAGCGTTGGGACTAGCGGGAGAGGAAACGAGCAGTACTTC; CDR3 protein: CSVGTSGRGNEQYF
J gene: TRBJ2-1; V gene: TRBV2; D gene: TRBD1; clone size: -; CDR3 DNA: TGTGCCAGCAGAGACAGGGGGCAAGAGCAGTTCTTC; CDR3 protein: CASRDRGQEQFF
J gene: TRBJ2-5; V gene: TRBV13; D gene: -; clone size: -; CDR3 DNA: TGTGCCAGCAGCTTTTGGGGGAGAGGGCAAGAGACCCAGTACTTC; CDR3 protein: CASSFWGRGQETQYF
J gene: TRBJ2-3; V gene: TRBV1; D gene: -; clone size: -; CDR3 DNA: TGCACCAGCAGCCAAGACTGGCTCTGCACAGATACGCAGTATTTT; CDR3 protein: CTSSQDWLCTDTQYF
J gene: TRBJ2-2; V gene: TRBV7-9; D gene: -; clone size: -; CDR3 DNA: TGTGCCAGCAGCCTCGAAGGGCGAGCCGGGGAGCTGTTTTTT; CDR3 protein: CASSLEGRAGELFF
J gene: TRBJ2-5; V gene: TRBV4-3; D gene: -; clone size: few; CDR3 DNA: TGCGCCAGCAGCCAAGATTCTTCGGGACATCAAGAGACCCAGTACTTC; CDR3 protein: CASSQDSSGHQETQYF
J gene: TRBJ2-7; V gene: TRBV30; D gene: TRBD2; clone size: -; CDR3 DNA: TGTGCCTGGAGTTGGCTGCGAACTAGCGGGAGTCGTTCGGGGGAGCAGTACTTC; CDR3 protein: CAWSWLRTSGSRSGEQYF
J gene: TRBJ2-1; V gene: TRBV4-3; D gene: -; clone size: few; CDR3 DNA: TGCGCCAGCAGCCAAGATATCGGAATCTACAATGAGCAGTTCTTC; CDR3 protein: CASSQDIGIYNEQFF
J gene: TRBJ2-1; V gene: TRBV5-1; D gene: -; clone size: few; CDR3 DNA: TGCGCCAGCAGCCGGCGACCAGGGACTTCGGGATTAGAGCAGTTCTTC; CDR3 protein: CASSRRPGTSGLEQFF
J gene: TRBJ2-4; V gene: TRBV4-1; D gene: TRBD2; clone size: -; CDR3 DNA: TGCGCCAGCAGCCAAGATGGGGGACTAGCGGATGCCATAGCCAAAAACATTCAGTACTTC; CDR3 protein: CASSQDGGLADAIAKNIQYF
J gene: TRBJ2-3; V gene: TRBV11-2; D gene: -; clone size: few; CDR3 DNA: TGTGCCAGCAGCTTAGCGGGGCTGGGGACAGATACGCAGTATTTT; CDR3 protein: CASSLAGLGTDTQYF
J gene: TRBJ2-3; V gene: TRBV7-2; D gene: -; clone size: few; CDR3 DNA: TGTGCCAGCAGTCCACTCCGTGGGTGGCAGTATTTT; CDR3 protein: CASSPLRGWQYF
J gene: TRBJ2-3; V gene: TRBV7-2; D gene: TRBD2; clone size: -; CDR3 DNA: TGTGCCAGCAGCTTCACTAGCGGTTGGGGCACAGATACGCAGTATTTT; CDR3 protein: CASSFTSGWGTDTQYF
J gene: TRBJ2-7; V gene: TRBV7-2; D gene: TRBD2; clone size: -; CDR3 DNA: TGTGCCAGCAGCCCGGGACTAGCGGAACCCTACGAGCAGTACTTC; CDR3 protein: CASSPGLAEPYEQYF
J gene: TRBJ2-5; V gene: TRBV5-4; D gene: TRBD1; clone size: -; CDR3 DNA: TGTGCCAGCAGCACCGGACAGGATCCCGAGACCCAGTACTTC; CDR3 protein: CASSTGQDPETQYF
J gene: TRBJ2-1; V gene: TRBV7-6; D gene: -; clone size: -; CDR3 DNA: TGTGCCAGCAGCTTAGTGGGAGTATGGGCGGCCCAGGGAAATGAGCAGTTCTTC; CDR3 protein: CASSLVGVWAAQGNEQFF
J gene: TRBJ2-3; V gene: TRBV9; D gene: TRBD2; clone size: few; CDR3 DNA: TGTGCCAGCACCGAGGGTAGCGGGGCTGGAGATACGCAGTATTTT; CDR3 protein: CASTEGSGAGDTQYF
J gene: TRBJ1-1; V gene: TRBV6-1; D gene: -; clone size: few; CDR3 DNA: TGTGCCAGCAGTTCAACAGAGAACACTGAAGCTTTCTTT; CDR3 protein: CASSSTENTEAFF
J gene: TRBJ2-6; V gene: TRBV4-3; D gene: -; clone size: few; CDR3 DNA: TGCGCCAGCAGCCAAATGTTCTCCGGGGCCAACGTCCTGACTTTC; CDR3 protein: CASSQMFSGANVLTF
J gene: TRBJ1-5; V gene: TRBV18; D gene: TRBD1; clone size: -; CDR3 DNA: TGTGCCAGCAAGGGACAGGGGGCTTATAGCAATCAGCCCCAGCATTTT; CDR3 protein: CASKGQGAYSNQPQHF
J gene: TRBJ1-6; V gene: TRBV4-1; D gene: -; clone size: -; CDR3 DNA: TGCGCCAGCAGCCAAGACAGGGGTGGTTCACCCCTCCACTTT; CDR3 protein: CASSQDRGGSPLHF
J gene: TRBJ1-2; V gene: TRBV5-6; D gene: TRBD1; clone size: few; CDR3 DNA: TGTGCCAGCAGCTCATTTGGGACAGGAAGACTATATGGCTACACCTTC; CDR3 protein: CASSSFGTGRLYGYTF
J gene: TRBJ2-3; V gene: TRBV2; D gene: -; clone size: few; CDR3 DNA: TGTGCCAGCAGGGCGGCTGGAAGCACAGATACGCAGTATTTT; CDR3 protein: CASRAAGSTDTQYF
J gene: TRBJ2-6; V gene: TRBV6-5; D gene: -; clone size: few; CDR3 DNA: TGTGCCAGCAGTTACTCGAGGGCCTCTGGGGCCAACGTCCTGACTTTC; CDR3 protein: CASSYSRASGANVLTF
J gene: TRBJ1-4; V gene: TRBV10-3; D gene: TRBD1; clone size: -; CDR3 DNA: TGTGCCATCAGCCCCGGGACAGGGGTCGAAAAACTGTTTTTT; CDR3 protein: CAISPGTGVEKLFF
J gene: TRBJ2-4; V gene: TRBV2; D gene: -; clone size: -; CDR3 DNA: TGTGCCAGCAGGTACAGGGTCAATGGGAACATTCAGTACTTC; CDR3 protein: CASRYRVNGNIQYF
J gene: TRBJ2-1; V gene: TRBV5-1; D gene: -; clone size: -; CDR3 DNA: TGCGCCAGCAGCCCAGACTCAACCTACAATGAGCAGTTCTTC; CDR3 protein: CASSPDSTYNEQFF
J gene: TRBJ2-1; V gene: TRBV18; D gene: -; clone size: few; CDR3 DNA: TGTGCCAGCTCACACGACTCCTACAATGAGCAGTTCTTC; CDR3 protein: CASSHDSYNEQFF
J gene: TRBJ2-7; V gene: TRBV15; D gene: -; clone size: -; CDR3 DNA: TGTGCCACCAGTCGGGTGGGAGAGGAACGCGAGCAGTACTTC; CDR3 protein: CATSRVGEEREQYF
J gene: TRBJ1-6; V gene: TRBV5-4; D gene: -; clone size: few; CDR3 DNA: TGTGCCAGCAGCTTGACAGGGATCCATAATTCACCCCTCCACTTT; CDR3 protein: CASSLTGIHNSPLHF
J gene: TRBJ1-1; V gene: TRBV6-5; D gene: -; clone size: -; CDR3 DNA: TGTGCCAGCAGTTATGGGCGCATGAACACTGAAGCTTTCTTT; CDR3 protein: CASSYGRMNTEAFF
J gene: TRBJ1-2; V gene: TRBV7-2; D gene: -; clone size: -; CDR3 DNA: TGTGCCAGCAGCTTCCTTGGCGGCGTCCCTGGCTACACCTTC; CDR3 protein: CASSFLGGVPGYTF
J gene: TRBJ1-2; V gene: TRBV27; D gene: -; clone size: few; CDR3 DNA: TGTGCCAGCAGCCGGGCCGGCAGGGGTGACTATGGCTACACCTTC; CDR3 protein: CASSRAGRGDYGYTF
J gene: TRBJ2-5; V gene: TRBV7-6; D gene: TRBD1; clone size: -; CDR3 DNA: TGTGCCAGCAGCTCAAACAGGGGGCAAGGTCAAGAGACCCAGTACTTC; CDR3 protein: CASSSNRGQGQETQYF
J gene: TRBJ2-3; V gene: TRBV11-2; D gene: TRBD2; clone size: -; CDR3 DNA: TGTGCCAGCAGCCCCCGTGCACGAGCGGGAGCTAAGGATACGCAGTATTTT; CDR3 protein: CASSPRARAGAKDTQYF
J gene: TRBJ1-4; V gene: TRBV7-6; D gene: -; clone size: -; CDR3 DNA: TGTGCCAGCAGCTTACATGCAGGAACTAATGAAAAACTGTTTTTT; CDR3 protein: CASSLHAGTNEKLFF
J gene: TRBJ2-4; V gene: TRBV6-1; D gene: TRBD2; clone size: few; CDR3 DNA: TGTGCCAGCAGTGAAGAGAGCAACGGGAGGATGGAAAACATTCAGTACTTC; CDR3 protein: CASSEESNGRMENIQYF
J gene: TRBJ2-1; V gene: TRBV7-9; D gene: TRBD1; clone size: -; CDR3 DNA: TGTGCCAGCAGCGCCGGGACAGGGGGTTACAATGAGCAGTTCTTC; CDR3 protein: CASSAGTGGYNEQFF
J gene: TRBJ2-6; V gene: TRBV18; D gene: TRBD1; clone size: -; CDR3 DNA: TGTGCCAGCTCACCTCGGACAGGGGGCTCTGGGGCCAACGTCCTGACTTTC; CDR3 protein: CASSPRTGGSGANVLTF
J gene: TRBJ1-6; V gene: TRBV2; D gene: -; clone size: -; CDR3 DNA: TGTGCCAGCAGTTTTTACAGGGTCAGTGATTCACCCCTCCACTTT; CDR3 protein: CASSFYRVSDSPLHF
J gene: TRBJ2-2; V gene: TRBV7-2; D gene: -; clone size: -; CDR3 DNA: TGTGCCAGCAAAGTTGGGCGGATTAACACCGGGGAGCTGTTTTTT; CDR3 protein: CASKVGRINTGELFF
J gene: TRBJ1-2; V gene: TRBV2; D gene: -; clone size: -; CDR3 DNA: TGTGCCAGCAGTGAAAACAGGAACTATGGCTACACCTTC; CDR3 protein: CASSENRNYGYTF
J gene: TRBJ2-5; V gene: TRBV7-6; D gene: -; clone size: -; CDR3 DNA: TGTGCCAGCAGCCGCAGGGGGCGGCGGGGGACCGCCCAAGAGACCCAGTACTTC; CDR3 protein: CASSRRGRRGTAQETQYF
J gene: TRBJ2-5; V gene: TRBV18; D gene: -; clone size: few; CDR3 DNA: TGTGCCAGCTCACCAAGGCATGGGGAGACCCAGTACTTC; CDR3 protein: CASSPRHGETQYF
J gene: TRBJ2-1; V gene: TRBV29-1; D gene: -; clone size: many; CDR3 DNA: TGCAGCGTTGTCCCCGTCGATGAGCAGTTCTTC; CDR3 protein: CSVVPVDEQFF
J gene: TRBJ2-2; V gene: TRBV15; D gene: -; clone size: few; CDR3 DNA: TGTGCCACCAGCAGAGCTTACGGGGAGCTGTTTTTT; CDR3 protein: CATSRAYGELFF
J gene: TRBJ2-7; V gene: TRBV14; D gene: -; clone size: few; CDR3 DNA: TGTGCCAGCGGCCGCGTGAGGGGATCGGGCGAGCAGTACTTC; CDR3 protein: CASGRVRGSGEQYF
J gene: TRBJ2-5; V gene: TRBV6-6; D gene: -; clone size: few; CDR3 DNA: TGTGCCAGCAAAGGGGGACAAGAGACCCAGTACTTC; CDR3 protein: CASKGGQETQYF
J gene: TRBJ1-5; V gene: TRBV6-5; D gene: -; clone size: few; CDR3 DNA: TGTGCCAGCATGCCGAGAAATAGCAATCAGCCCCAGCATTTT; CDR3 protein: CASMPRNSNQPQHF
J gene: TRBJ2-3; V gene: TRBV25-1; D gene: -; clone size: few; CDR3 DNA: TGTGCCAGCAGTGATATTATATCGGCCGATACGCAGTATTTT; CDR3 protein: CASSDIISADTQYF
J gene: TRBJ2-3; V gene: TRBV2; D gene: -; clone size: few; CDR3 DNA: TGTGCCAGCAGTGAAACCGAAAACTATACGCAGTATTTT; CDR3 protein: CASSETENYTQYF
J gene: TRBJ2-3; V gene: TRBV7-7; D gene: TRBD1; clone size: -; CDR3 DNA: TGTGCCAGCAGCTTAGCGGGACAGTCAGATACGCAGTATTTT; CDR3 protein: CASSLAGQSDTQYF
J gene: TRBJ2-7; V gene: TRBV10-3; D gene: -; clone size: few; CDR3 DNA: TGTGCCATCAGTGGCGGACCCTACGAGCAGTACTTC; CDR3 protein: CAISGGPYEQYF
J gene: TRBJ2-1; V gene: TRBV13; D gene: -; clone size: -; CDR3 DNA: TGTGCCAGCAGCCTACCGCTGTCCCGGGATTCCTACAATGAGCAGTTCTTC; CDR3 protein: CASSLPLSRDSYNEQFF